This T cell receptor beta chain was found in a study of cytotoxic CD8 clonotypes in ibrutinib-treated CLL. Study-level background: Response sampling came at median approximately a year of treatment, ranging roughly 6 to 36 months.

Trimming removed 4 bases at V and 0 bases at J, with 14 bases between. Looked up from germline, CDR1 is SGDLS and CDR2 is YYNGEE. There are 16 residues in the CDR3. Here immunoSEQ multiplex PCR was the method, and the copy in TCRdb shows in-frame clones only, minus some. The sample lists fewer than 100,000 clones; about 86% were seen once. Worth noting for this clone: Its antigen is unknown.

Broader study findings: Shared public clonotypes were rare, and on treatment they either got smaller or stayed the same. There were differences in sampling times between sustained-remission and progressing patients.

The material sequenced was PBMCs, taken before ibrutinib treatment. This clonotype was obtained from a human donor with chronic lymphocytic leukemia. The chain employs TRBV9 and TRBJ2-4, with D possibly being TRBD1 (6 bases). The CDR3 nucleotides are TGTGCCAGCAGCCCAACCGGGACATTAGCCAAAAACATTCAGTACTTC. Translating it yields CASSPTGTLAKNIQYF.